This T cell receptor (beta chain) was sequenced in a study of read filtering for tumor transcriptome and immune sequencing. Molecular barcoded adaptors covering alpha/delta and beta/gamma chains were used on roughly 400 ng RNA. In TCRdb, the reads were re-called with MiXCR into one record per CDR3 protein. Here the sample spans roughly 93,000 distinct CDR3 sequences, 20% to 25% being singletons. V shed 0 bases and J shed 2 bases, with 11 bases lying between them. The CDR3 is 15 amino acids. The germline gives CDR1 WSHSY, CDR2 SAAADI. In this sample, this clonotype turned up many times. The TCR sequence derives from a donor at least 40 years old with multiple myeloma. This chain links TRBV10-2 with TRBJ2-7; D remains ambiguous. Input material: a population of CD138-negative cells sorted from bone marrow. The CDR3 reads CASSESNGSPYEQYF. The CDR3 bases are TGCGCCAGCAGTGAGTCGAACGGGTCTCCCTACGAGCAGTACTTC.